Listed below are T cell receptor beta chains from one sample, sequenced in a study of blood T cell repertoires in COVID-19. Method: immunoSEQ multiplex PCR; TCRdb's copy keeps in-frame clones and lacks some. The sample yields 85,000 to 90,000 clones, approximately 80% seen once. Sample: peripheral blood. All receptors derive from a man in his 70s with acute or convalescent COVID-19. The CDR3 runs from the conserved cysteine through the conserved F or W. D genes are given only for firm matches. Part of the rows lack a size; the others show once, few, many or a class for expanded clones.

size: -; V: TRBV3-1/TRBV3-2; J: TRBJ1-1; length: 15; D: -; DNA: TGTGCCAGCAGCTCCACGGCGAGAGGGCCCGAAAAAGCTTTCTTT; CDR3: CASSSTARGPEKAFF
size: -; V: TRBV2; J: TRBJ2-3; length: 15; D: TRBD1; DNA: TGTGCCAGCAGTGGGGGACAGGGGAGCTCAGATACGCAGTATTTT; CDR3: CASSGGQGSSDTQYF
size: few; V: TRBV5-1; J: TRBJ2-5; length: 16; D: -; DNA: TGCGCCAGCAGCCCCGCTTCAACCACCAGGGATGAGACCCAGTACTTC; CDR3: CASSPASTTRDETQYF
size: -; V: TRBV28; J: TRBJ1-1; length: 14; D: -; DNA: TGTGCCAGCAGTTTATGGGAGGGGAACACTGAAGCTTTCTTT; CDR3: CASSLWEGNTEAFF
size: -; V: TRBV5-6; J: TRBJ2-2; length: 15; D: -; DNA: TGTGCCAGCAGCTTTGGCAGGGGTAAAACCGGGGAGCTGTTTTTT; CDR3: CASSFGRGKTGELFF
size: -; V: TRBV7-9; J: TRBJ1-1; length: 14; D: -; DNA: TGTGCCAGCAGCTTAGTAACAGGGTGGACTGAAGCTTTCTTT; CDR3: CASSLVTGWTEAFF
size: -; V: TRBV13; J: TRBJ2-1; length: 15; D: -; DNA: TGTGCCAGCAGCTACAGGGTCAGCTCCTACAATGAGCAGTTCTTC; CDR3: CASSYRVSSYNEQFF
size: -; V: TRBV18; J: TRBJ1-5; length: 15; D: TRBD1; DNA: TGTGCCAGCTCACCAGGACAGGGGATCCATCAGCCCCAGCATTTT; CDR3: CASSPGQGIHQPQHF
size: few; V: TRBV6-6; J: TRBJ2-5; length: 13; D: TRBD1; DNA: TGTGCCAGCATGGGACAGGGGAGAGAGACCCAGTACTTC; CDR3: CASMGQGRETQYF
size: -; V: TRBV5-1; J: TRBJ2-5; length: 16; D: TRBD1; DNA: TGCGCCAGCAGCTCCGGGACAGGGGTAAGGCAAGAGACCCAGTACTTC; CDR3: CASSSGTGVRQETQYF
size: -; V: TRBV28; J: TRBJ2-1; length: 14; D: -; DNA: TGTGCCAGCAGTTTGACACAGGGACGCAATGAGCAGTTCTTC; CDR3: CASSLTQGRNEQFF
size: -; V: TRBV4-1; J: TRBJ1-4; length: 15; D: -; DNA: TGCGCCAGCAGCCAAGCAGGGGTTGGATTTGAAAAACTGTTTTTT; CDR3: CASSQAGVGFEKLFF
size: -; V: TRBV7-9; J: TRBJ2-5; length: 16; D: TRBD2; DNA: TGTGCCAGCAGCTTAGCGGGCGGGGGGGCCCAAGAGACCCAGTACTTC; CDR3: CASSLAGGGAQETQYF
size: -; V: TRBV11-2; J: TRBJ1-4; length: 14; D: -; DNA: TGTGCCAGCAGCTCAGGCCAGAGACGGGAAAAACTGTTTTTT; CDR3: CASSSGQRREKLFF
size: -; V: TRBV5-1; J: TRBJ1-6; length: 17; D: TRBD1; DNA: TGCGCCAGCAGCTCGGGACAGGGAAGGTCCTATAATTCACCCCTCCACTTT; CDR3: CASSSGQGRSYNSPLHF
size: few; V: TRBV7-9; J: TRBJ1-2; length: 14; D: -; DNA: TGTGCCAGCAGCTTATCGATTGAGGGCTATGGCTACACCTTC; CDR3: CASSLSIEGYGYTF
size: -; V: TRBV5-1; J: TRBJ2-2; length: 17; D: TRBD1; DNA: TGCGCCAGCAGACCTCAGACAGGGGCCTTTAACACCGGGGAGCTGTTTTTT; CDR3: CASRPQTGAFNTGELFF
size: -; V: TRBV18; J: TRBJ2-1; length: 16; D: TRBD2; DNA: TGTGCCAGCTCACCACTAGGGACTAGCGGGACCAATGAGCAGTTCTTC; CDR3: CASSPLGTSGTNEQFF
size: -; V: TRBV7-9; J: TRBJ2-2; length: 15; D: -; DNA: TGTGCCAGCAGCTTAGGCAGACAGTACACCGGGGAGCTGTTTTTT; CDR3: CASSLGRQYTGELFF
size: -; V: TRBV29-1; J: TRBJ1-1; length: 13; D: TRBD1; DNA: TGCAGTCATTTCGGGACAGACTACACTGAAGCTTTCTTT; CDR3: CSHFGTDYTEAFF
size: few; V: TRBV10-1; J: TRBJ2-2; length: 16; D: TRBD2; DNA: TGCGCCAGCGGGGCGGGGGAAACCCGAAATGCCGGGGAGCTGTTTTTT; CDR3: CASGAGETRNAGELFF
size: -; V: TRBV30; J: TRBJ2-2; length: 16; D: TRBD2; DNA: TGTGCCTGGAGCTACGGGGGGGGGCGCGCCACCGGGGAGCTGTTTTTT; CDR3: CAWSYGGGRATGELFF
size: -; V: TRBV5-1; J: TRBJ2-3; length: 14; D: -; DNA: TGCGCCAGCCTCCGGGACACACACACAGATACGCAGTATTTT; CDR3: CASLRDTHTDTQYF
size: -; V: TRBV28; J: TRBJ2-7; length: 15; D: -; DNA: TGTGCCAGCGGCCCAGACAGCCGAAGGGCCTACGAGCAGTACTTC; CDR3: CASGPDSRRAYEQYF
size: -; V: TRBV5-1; J: TRBJ2-3; length: 14; D: -; DNA: TGCGCCAGCAGGGCCGGGACTAGCACAGATACGCAGTATTTT; CDR3: CASRAGTSTDTQYF
size: -; V: TRBV4-1; J: TRBJ1-4; length: 15; D: TRBD1; DNA: TGCGCCAGCAGCCTCATCGGGACAGGGGACGAAAAACTGTTTTTT; CDR3: CASSLIGTGDEKLFF
size: -; V: TRBV11-2; J: TRBJ1-6; length: 14; D: -; DNA: TGTGCCAGCAGTTCCAGGGGTAATAATTCACCCCTCCACTTT; CDR3: CASSSRGNNSPLHF
size: -; V: TRBV5-1; J: TRBJ2-2; length: 16; D: TRBD1; DNA: TGCGCCAGCAGCTTGCTGACAGGGGGGCAGACCGGGGAGCTGTTTTTT; CDR3: CASSLLTGGQTGELFF
size: -; V: TRBV2; J: TRBJ1-5; length: 15; D: -; DNA: TGTGCCAGCAGCGGCAGGAAGAGTGGCAATCAGCCCCAGCATTTT; CDR3: CASSGRKSGNQPQHF
size: -; V: TRBV10-3; J: TRBJ2-1; length: 15; D: -; DNA: TGTGCCATCAGTGATGGCGGGGTCTCCTACAATGAGCAGTTCTTC; CDR3: CAISDGGVSYNEQFF
size: -; V: TRBV5-4; J: TRBJ1-2; length: 13; D: -; DNA: TGTGCCAGCAGCTTGGGGAGGATTTCTGGCTACACCTTC; CDR3: CASSLGRISGYTF
size: few; V: TRBV4-2; J: TRBJ2-2; length: 18; D: TRBD2; DNA: TGTGCCAGCAGCCAAGAACCTAGCGGGGGGGTCAACACCGGGGAGCTGTTTTTT; CDR3: CASSQEPSGGVNTGELFF
size: few; V: TRBV5-6; J: TRBJ1-2; length: 14; D: TRBD1; DNA: TGTGCCAGCAGCTATTACGGGACAGGACGTGGCTACACCTTC; CDR3: CASSYYGTGRGYTF
size: -; V: TRBV28; J: TRBJ2-7; length: 15; D: TRBD1; DNA: TGTGCCAGCAGAACTGACCGGGACAGGGACTACGAGCAGTACTTC; CDR3: CASRTDRDRDYEQYF
size: few; V: TRBV18; J: TRBJ1-5; length: 18; D: TRBD1; DNA: TGTGCCAGCTCACCGACAGGGCCTAGTCCTATTAGCAATCAGCCCCAGCATTTT; CDR3: CASSPTGPSPISNQPQHF
size: once; V: TRBV7-9; J: TRBJ1-6; length: 16; D: -; DNA: TGTGCCAGCAGCAGAGGGGGGGTCTCCTATAATTCACCCCTCCACTTT; CDR3: CASSRGGVSYNSPLHF
size: -; V: TRBV4-1; J: TRBJ2-7; length: 16; D: TRBD1; DNA: TGCGCCAGCAGCCAAGATCGTGGACAGGGGTCCTACGAGCAGTACTTC; CDR3: CASSQDRGQGSYEQYF
size: once; V: TRBV19; J: TRBJ1-5; length: 13; D: TRBD1; DNA: TGTGCCAGTAGTAGACAGGGAGGTCAGCCCCAGCATTTT; CDR3: CASSRQGGQPQHF
size: -; V: TRBV18; J: TRBJ1-2; length: 13; D: -; DNA: TGTGCCAGCTCACCACGGACAGTCTATGGCTACACCTTC; CDR3: CASSPRTVYGYTF
size: -; V: TRBV29-1; J: TRBJ2-1; length: 14; D: TRBD1; DNA: TGCAGCGTTGACCAAGGACAGGGGGTTGGTGAGCAGTTCTTC; CDR3: CSVDQGQGVGEQFF
size: -; V: TRBV6-6; J: TRBJ1-3; length: 15; D: -; DNA: TGTGCCAGCGGGGACTCCAAGGGTGCTGGAAACACCATATATTTT; CDR3: CASGDSKGAGNTIYF
size: -; V: TRBV10-1; J: TRBJ2-3; length: 13; D: -; DNA: TGCGCCAGCAGTCGAGAGCGGGCAGATACGCAGTATTTT; CDR3: CASSRERADTQYF
size: -; V: TRBV7-3; J: TRBJ2-1; length: 15; D: TRBD1; DNA: TGTGCCAGCAGCCCGGACAGGGGTTCCTACAATGAGCAGTTCTTC; CDR3: CASSPDRGSYNEQFF
size: -; V: TRBV3-1/TRBV3-2; J: TRBJ1-5; length: 14; D: -; DNA: TGTGCCAGCAGCCAAGACAGGGCCAATCAGCCCCAGCATTTT; CDR3: CASSQDRANQPQHF
size: -; V: TRBV19; J: TRBJ2-1; length: 17; D: -; DNA: TGTGCCAGTACCCCAAGCACGGGGCAGGGGTTGAAGAATGAGCAGTTCTTC; CDR3: CASTPSTGQGLKNEQFF
size: -; V: TRBV5-4; J: TRBJ2-2; length: 14; D: TRBD1; DNA: TGTGCCAGCGGGGACAGGGTGGGCACCGGGGAGCTGTTTTTT; CDR3: CASGDRVGTGELFF
size: few; V: TRBV24-1; J: TRBJ2-3; length: 16; D: TRBD2; DNA: TGTGCCACCAGTGATGGTAGCGGGGGGGCCCCAGATACGCAGTATTTT; CDR3: CATSDGSGGAPDTQYF
size: -; V: TRBV2; J: TRBJ2-1; length: 15; D: -; DNA: TGTGCCAGCAGTGCTCGGGGGGCCACCTACAATGAGCAGTTCTTC; CDR3: CASSARGATYNEQFF
size: -; V: TRBV28; J: TRBJ1-4; length: 15; D: -; DNA: TGTGCCAGCAGGTCGCTACAGGGTATTACGGAAAAACTGTTTTTT; CDR3: CASRSLQGITEKLFF
size: -; V: TRBV2; J: TRBJ1-3; length: 15; D: -; DNA: TGTGCCAGCAGCCTTACAGGGAAAAGAGGAAACACCATATATTTT; CDR3: CASSLTGKRGNTIYF
size: -; V: TRBV3-1/TRBV3-2; J: TRBJ2-2; length: 16; D: TRBD1; DNA: TGTGCCAGCAGCCAAGATTCAGGGGGCGCGAACGGGGAGCTGTTTTTT; CDR3: CASSQDSGGANGELFF
size: -; V: TRBV28; J: TRBJ2-5; length: 14; D: TRBD2; DNA: TGTGCCAGCAGTTCTAGCGGGGGGGCGGAGACCCAGTACTTC; CDR3: CASSSSGGAETQYF